What follows are 4 T cell receptor beta chains derived from one specimen sequenced in a study of blood T cell repertoires in COVID-19. Sequencing was performed with immunoSEQ multiplex PCR; in TCRdb, only in-frame clones are kept and a portion is missing. The repertoire holds 20,000 to 25,000 clones, 80% to 90% seen once, with roughly 27% in the top ten. Specimen: peripheral blood. The receptors stem from a human donor with active COVID-19. The donor label of this sample is uncertain.

The chain is built from TRBV3-1 (or the pseudogene TRBV3-2) and TRBJ2-1, with TRBD2 identical over 12 bases. This CDR3 has 17 residues. Germline CDR1 is LGHDT and CDR2 is YNNKEL (reference sequence). The V and J ends lost 1 base and 5 bases, in that order; junction bases with no gene match: 6. The DNA of the CDR3 is TGTGCCAGCAGCCAAGGGCTGACTAGCGGGGGAGACAATGAGCAGTTCTTC. This encodes CASSQGLTSGGDNEQFF.

The rearrangement uses TRBV6-6 and TRBJ2-1; 8 positions match TRBD1. V shed 6 bases and J 8 bases; nucleotides not matched to a gene: 6. The CDR3 sequence is 13 residues long. Looked up from germline, CDR1 is MNHNY and CDR2 is SVGAGI (reference sequence). CDR3 protein: CASSSGQGYEQFF. CDR3 DNA: TGTGCCAGCAGCTCCGGACAGGGCTATGAGCAGTTCTTC.

The rearrangement uses TRBV7-2 and TRBJ1-5; D uncertain. The V gene lost 0 bases and the J gene lost 4 bases, with 4 bases spanning the gap. The CDR3 covers 13 residues. Germline CDR1 SGHTA, CDR2 FQGNSA. This chain's CDR3 is CASSLARNQPQHF. The CDR3 nucleotides read TGTGCCAGCAGCTTAGCCCGTAATCAGCCCCAGCATTTT.

The chain recombines TRBV4-3 with TRBJ2-3; D may be TRBD2 (5 bases). The V end lost 1 base, the J end lost 2 bases, and 10 bases lay between the germline ends. There are 15 residues in the CDR3. Germline V gene sequence: CDR1 LGHNA, CDR2 YSLEER. The CDR3 coding sequence is TGCGCCAGCAGCCAAGTAGGCGGACTCACAGATACGCAGTATTTT. Protein sequence: CASSQVGGLTDTQYF.